A selection of T cell receptor beta chains follows, all from one sample in a study of T cell responses to AZD1222 COVID-19 vaccine. Repertoires were generated with immunoSEQ multiplex PCR, while TCRdb's copy carries only in-frame clones and drops some. The table has approximately 120,000 clones, 93% seen once; the top ten hold 0.85% to 0.95%. The input for sequencing was peripheral blood, taken on day 0 of AZD1222 vaccination. These receptors were obtained from an adult in good health. Both conserved end residues are part of each CDR3. D genes are given only for firm matches. The size of a clone is reported for some rows only, either as once, few or many, or as a class for expanded clones.

v_call	clone_size	d_call	j_call	cdr3_nt	cdr3_aa
TRBV27	.	.	TRBJ1-4	TGTGCCAGCAGTTTAATGGCCCGCGGGGAAAAACTGTTTTTT	CASSLMARGEKLFF
TRBV7-6	.	TRBD1	TRBJ1-1	TGTGCCAGCAGCTCCGGACAGGGTGTGAACACTGAAGCTTTCTTT	CASSSGQGVNTEAFF
TRBV30	.	TRBD1	TRBJ1-1	TGTGCCTGGAAGCCTAAGGGACAGTTGAACACTGAAGCTTTCTTT	CAWKPKGQLNTEAFF
TRBV2	.	TRBD2	TRBJ2-3	TGTGCCAGCGTTGGACTAGCGGGTGCAGATACGCAGTATTTT	CASVGLAGADTQYF
TRBV14	.	TRBD1	TRBJ1-2	TGTGCCAGCAGCCACGTGGACGGACAGGGCCATGGCTACACCTTC	CASSHVDGQGHGYTF
TRBV19	medium-sized	.	TRBJ1-5	TGTGCCAGTAGTATAGGCAGGGACCAGCCCCAGCATTTT	CASSIGRDQPQHF
TRBV6-1	.	.	TRBJ1-5	TGTGCCAGCAGTGAATCCCCGACAGGTTATAGCAATCAGCCCCAGCATTTT	CASSESPTGYSNQPQHF
TRBV6-6	.	.	TRBJ1-1	TGTGCCAGCAGCACCGACAGGAACACTGAAGCTTTCTTT	CASSTDRNTEAFF
TRBV29-1	.	.	TRBJ1-5	TGCAGCGTCGCCGTTTATAGCAATCAGCCCCAGCATTTT	CSVAVYSNQPQHF
TRBV7-2	.	.	TRBJ2-1	TGTGCCAGCAGCTTAACTAGCTCCTACAATGAGCAGTTCTTC	CASSLTSSYNEQFF
TRBV7-9	few	TRBD1	TRBJ1-1	TGTGCCAGCAGCTTCCACGACAGGGGGGCAATGAACACTGAAGCTTTCTTT	CASSFHDRGAMNTEAFF
TRBV10-3	.	.	TRBJ1-1	TGTGCCATCAGCCCTGGACGGCATGAAGCTTTCTTT	CAISPGRHEAFF
TRBV5-4	.	.	TRBJ1-2	TGTGCCAGCAGCTTCAGGGAAGTTAACTATGGCTACACCTTC	CASSFREVNYGYTF
TRBV5-1	.	.	TRBJ1-1	TGCGCCAGCAGCCTTGGACAAACGAACACTGAAGCTTTCTTT	CASSLGQTNTEAFF
TRBV5-1	.	.	TRBJ1-1	TGCGCCAGCAGCTTGGGTGGCGATGGACCTGAAGCTTTCTTT	CASSLGGDGPEAFF
TRBV2	.	TRBD1	TRBJ1-1	TGTGCCAGCAGTGTCAGGGGGCGCAGCACTGAAGCTTTCTTT	CASSVRGRSTEAFF
TRBV28	.	.	TRBJ2-4	TGTGCCAGCACTTCGGGGGACCTAGCCAAAAACATTCAGTACTTC	CASTSGDLAKNIQYF
TRBV29-1	.	.	TRBJ1-1	TGCAGCGCTAGGACAACAGGGTTGAACACTGAAGCTTTCTTT	CSARTTGLNTEAFF
TRBV6-5	.	.	TRBJ2-1	TGTGCCAGCAGTCTCGGGACATCCTACAATGAGCAGTTCTTC	CASSLGTSYNEQFF
TRBV10-2	.	.	TRBJ1-5	TGCGCCAGCAGTGAGTCGCAGGGCGGCCAGCCCCAGCATTTT	CASSESQGGQPQHF
TRBV10-3	.	TRBD1	TRBJ1-2	TGTGCCATCACTCCGGACAGGGGCCGCGGCTACACCTTC	CAITPDRGRGYTF
TRBV7-2	.	.	TRBJ1-3	TGTGCCAGCGCCGCGAAGGGGGGCTCTGGAAACACCATATATTTT	CASAAKGGSGNTIYF
TRBV7-6	.	.	TRBJ1-3	TGTGCCAGCAGCTTAGTGGGGGGCTCTGGAAACACCATATATTTT	CASSLVGGSGNTIYF
TRBV6-5	.	.	TRBJ2-2	TGTGCCAGCAGTTACCGCCGGGGCACCGGGGAGCTGTTTTTT	CASSYRRGTGELFF
TRBV27	.	TRBD2	TRBJ2-7	TGTGCCAGCAGTTTATCTAGCGGGGGGGCCTCGTACGAGCAGTACTTC	CASSLSSGGASYEQYF
TRBV11-2	once	.	TRBJ1-2	TGTGCCAGCAGCTTATTCAACTATGGCTACACCTTC	CASSLFNYGYTF
TRBV19	.	TRBD1	TRBJ1-6	TGTGCCAGCATTGGGCAGGGGGCGAATGATTCACCCCTCCACTTT	CASIGQGANDSPLHF
TRBV7-9	.	.	TRBJ1-1	TGTGCCAGCAGCTTCGAAGGGTTGAACACTGAAGCTTTCTTT	CASSFEGLNTEAFF
TRBV6-5	.	.	TRBJ2-7	TGTGCCAGCAGTTACGCGCAGGGCCCCTACGAGCAGTACTTC	CASSYAQGPYEQYF
TRBV6-1	.	.	TRBJ1-2	TGTGCCAGCAGTGATGGACCCTCACCTAGATTCTATGGCTACACCTTC	CASSDGPSPRFYGYTF
TRBV19	.	TRBD1	TRBJ1-5	TGTGCCAGTAGTGTTCCGACAGGGGTGGTAGGACAGCCCCAGCATTTT	CASSVPTGVVGQPQHF
TRBV5-1	.	.	TRBJ2-7	TGCGCCAGCAGCTTCGAGGGCTCCTACGAGCAGTACTTC	CASSFEGSYEQYF
TRBV6-6	.	TRBD1	TRBJ1-6	TGTGCCAGCAGGGCCGGGACAGGGGACTATAATTCACCCCTCCACTTT	CASRAGTGDYNSPLHF
TRBV3-1/TRBV3-2	.	.	TRBJ1-2	TGTGCCAGCAGCCAGGTTAACTATGGCTACACCTTC	CASSQVNYGYTF
TRBV11-2	.	.	TRBJ1-1	TGTGCCAGCAGCTTAGTGAGGGCGGGAGTCACTGAAGCTTTCTTT	CASSLVRAGVTEAFF
TRBV7-9	.	.	TRBJ1-1	TGTGCCAGCAGCCCCCTCCTACCTGAAGCTTTCTTT	CASSPLLPEAFF
TRBV10-2	.	TRBD2	TRBJ2-3	TGCGCCAGCAGTGATGGTCGCGGGGGAAGCACAGATACGCAGTATTTT	CASSDGRGGSTDTQYF
TRBV18	.	.	TRBJ1-1	TGTGCCAGCTCACCAGGGTTGGCCACTGAAGCTTTCTTT	CASSPGLATEAFF
TRBV6-2/TRBV6-3	few	.	TRBJ1-2	TGTGCCAGCAGTTCCGCGGCGGCATTTTTCTACTATGGCTACACCTTC	CASSSAAAFFYYGYTF
TRBV4-2	.	.	TRBJ1-2	TGTGCCAGCAGCCAAGTCCAGGGACCTGCTGGCTACACCTTC	CASSQVQGPAGYTF
TRBV11-2	.	.	TRBJ1-6	TGTGCCAGCAGCCCGACAGATTCACCCCTCCACTTT	CASSPTDSPLHF
TRBV4-2	.	.	TRBJ1-5	TGTGCCAGCAGCCAAGGTGTAGGGGGTTGGGATCAGCCCCAGCATTTT	CASSQGVGGWDQPQHF
TRBV15	.	TRBD1	TRBJ1-3	TGTGCCACCAGCAGAGATCGGGCAGGGGGCATTTCTGGAAACACCATATATTTT	CATSRDRAGGISGNTIYF
TRBV7-2	.	.	TRBJ1-5	TGTGCCAGCAGCTTTACGAGCAATCAGCCCCAGCATTTT	CASSFTSNQPQHF
TRBV5-1	.	.	TRBJ2-3	TGCGCCAGCAGCTTGGACAGTGCTGCAGATACGCAGTATTTT	CASSLDSAADTQYF
TRBV19	.	.	TRBJ1-4	TGTGCCAGCCAATACCGGGACGGGCCGCCTAATGAAAAACTGTTTTTT	CASQYRDGPPNEKLFF
TRBV7-2	.	TRBD1	TRBJ1-2	TGTGCCAGCAGCGGAGGGGACAGGGGAAACTATGGCTACACCTTC	CASSGGDRGNYGYTF
TRBV28	.	TRBD1	TRBJ1-4	TGTGCCAGCAGTTCCGACAGGGTGGGGGAAAAACTGTTTTTT	CASSSDRVGEKLFF
TRBV3-1/TRBV3-2	.	TRBD1	TRBJ2-2	TGTGCCAGCAGCCGCCGGACAGGGGCCTACACCGGGGAGCTGTTTTTT	CASSRRTGAYTGELFF
TRBV7-9	.	.	TRBJ1-1	TGTGCCAGCAGCCCTCAGGCCGGGGGTGATGAAGCTTTCTTT	CASSPQAGGDEAFF
TRBV3-1/TRBV3-2	.	TRBD1	TRBJ2-2	TGTGCCAGCAGCCAAGTAAAGGGGGCGTCCACCGGGGAGCTGTTTTTT	CASSQVKGASTGELFF
TRBV18	few	.	TRBJ1-2	TGTGCCAGCTCACCACGCCCGCGGGACCCCGATGGCTACACCTTC	CASSPRPRDPDGYTF
TRBV5-1	.	TRBD1	TRBJ1-1	TGCGCCAGCAGCTACCAGCGTGTGGGACAGGGGATTAGGAACACTGAAGCTTTCTTT	CASSYQRVGQGIRNTEAFF
TRBV18	.	.	TRBJ2-5	TGTGCCAGCTCACCACGGGACCGAGGGACCCAGTACTTC	CASSPRDRGTQYF
TRBV3-1/TRBV3-2	once	TRBD2	TRBJ2-1	TGTGCCAGCACGACTAGCGGGGGCCCGACGTACAATGAGCAGTTCTTC	CASTTSGGPTYNEQFF
TRBV7-8	.	.	TRBJ1-4	TGTGCCAGCAGCCCTAGAGGGCATACTAATGAAAAACTGTTTTTT	CASSPRGHTNEKLFF
TRBV19	.	.	TRBJ1-3	TGTGCAGTATCATACGGAAACTCTGGAAACACCATATATTTT	CAVSYGNSGNTIYF
TRBV30	.	.	TRBJ1-6	TGTGCCTGGAGTTCAGGTTATAATTCACCCCTCCACTTT	CAWSSGYNSPLHF
TRBV9	.	.	TRBJ1-2	TGTGCCAGCAGCGTCCAGGGACGGACTAACTATGGCTACACCTTC	CASSVQGRTNYGYTF